These 31 T cell receptor beta chains originate from one sample sequenced in a study of somatic reversion in DOCK8 deficiency. One-step amplicon PCR with EuroClonality-NGS primers amplified TRB from around 0.09 ug genomic DNA. TCRdb processed the multiplex PCR reads anew with MiXCR; each CDR3 protein has one entry. The sample holds some 1,500 distinct CDR3 sequences, less than 30% seen once. Sequenced input: peripheral blood. Receptors originate from a human donor with DOCK8 deficiency.

In its sample, this clonotype ranks as medium-sized. This chain joins TRBV7-8 and TRBJ1-2, with unresolved D. V shed 2 bases and J shed 4 bases, with 11 bases lying between them. The CDR3 loop spans 14 amino acids. Germline values: CDR1 SGHVS, CDR2 FQNEAQ. The CDR3 DNA reads TGTGCCAGCAGCTTATTTGGGGTCAGCTATGGCTACACCTTC. Protein sequence: CASSLFGVSYGYTF.

Within the sample, this clonotype is medium-sized. V gene TRBV19 combines with J gene TRBJ2-7; a weak D match, TRBD2 (6 bases). Germline V gene sequence: CDR1 LNHDA, CDR2 SQIVND (reference sequence). This CDR3 is built from 13 residues. The germline V and J ends were trimmed by 4 bases and 6 bases, with 13 bases remaining between them. This CDR3 is CASSTGLPLEQYF. CDR3 DNA sequence: TGTGCCAGTAGTACAGGACTACCACTCGAGCAGTACTTC.

This clonotype is deemed medium-sized. The chain has TRBV11-3 and TRBJ1-1, with D perhaps matching TRBD1 (6 bases). The V and J ends lost 2 bases and 4 bases respectively, with 14 bases between them. Germline V gives CDR1 SGHNT, CDR2 YENEEA. The CDR3 runs 15 residues. CDR3 loop: CASSLMGGSGTEAFF. CDR3 coding DNA: TGTGCCAGCAGCTTAATGGGGGGCTCGGGCACTGAAGCTTTCTTT.

V and J are TRBV20-1 and TRBJ1-1, with 10 nucleotides matching TRBD1. The closer fit of TRBJ1-6 to the DNA end suggests the J call may be wrong. This CDR3 spans 15 amino acids. Per germline, CDR1 DFQATT and CDR2 SNEGSKA (reference sequence). This CDR3 is CSARDAGTGDSPLHF. Here the CDR3 DNA reads TGCAGTGCTAGGGATGCCGGGACAGGGGATTCACCCCTCCACTTT.

Only a few counts were recorded for this clonotype. The chain couples TRBV6-2 or TRBV6-3 to TRBJ2-7; 8 bases agree with TRBD1. The germline V gene encodes CDR1 MNHEY and CDR2 SVGEGT. The ends lost 6 bases at V and 4 bases at J; junction bases unmatched: 14. This CDR3 has 16 amino acids. The CDR3 reads CASSRLGQVRRYEQYV. In nucleotides, the CDR3 is TGTGCCAGCAGCCGCCTGGGACAGGTAAGGAGGTACGAGCAGTACGTC.

The table lists this clonotype with a count of one. The rearrangement links TRBV7-2 to TRBJ1-1, with 7 bases matching TRBD1. CDR3 size: 15 residues. Germline V gene data show CDR1 as SGHTA and CDR2 as FQGNSA. J was trimmed by 5 bases and V by 4 bases; bases with no gene match: 10. The CDR3 sequence is CASSSRTGSGTEAFF. The CDR3 DNA reads TGTGCCAGCAGCTCACGGACAGGATCGGGGACTGAAGCTTTCTTT.

This clonotype was seen only a few times. This chain joins TRBV7-8 and TRBJ2-7; no reliable D call. Germline V gene data show CDR1 as SGHVS and CDR2 as FQNEAQ. The CDR3 totals 13 residues. V lost 2 bases and J lost 3, with 8 bases in between. This CDR3 reads CASSLRPDYEQYF. CDR3 in DNA: TGTGCCAGCAGCTTACGGCCGGACTACGAGCAGTACTTC.

This chain uses TRBV2 with TRBJ1-1, with 8 bases aligning to TRBD1. In germline, CDR1 is SNHLY, CDR2 FYNNEI. The ends lost 6 bases at V and 0 bases at J; junction bases unmatched: 12. This CDR3 region has 17 residues. Written as DNA, the CDR3 is TGTGCCAGCAGGGATCCGCAGGGGGCGAGGATGAACACTGAAGCTTTCTTT. This gives the protein CASRDPQGARMNTEAFF.

CDR3 DNA: TGCGCCAGCAAGAGTGGGTGGGGAAATGAGGAAAAACTGTTTTTT. Translated: CASKSGWGNEEKLFF. The chain recombines TRBV5-1 with TRBJ1-4; D uncertain. The germline V gene has CDR1 SGHRS and CDR2 YFSETQ. V lost 6 bases to trimming and J lost 8 bases, with 20 bases between them. The CDR3 covers 15 residues.

The chain uses TRBV7-9 and TRBJ1-2; D is ambiguous. Between the trimmed V and J ends, which lost 3 bases and 3 bases, there was a span of 11 bases. The CDR3 sequence is 14 residues long. Per the germline V gene, CDR1 is SEHNR and CDR2 is FQNEAQ (reference sequence). The CDR3 DNA is TGTGCCAGCAGCTTTCTGGGTCTGGACTATGGCTACACCTTC. This translates into CASSFLGLDYGYTF.

V gene TRBV4-1 combines with J gene TRBJ1-1; D unresolved. CDR3 length equals 17 residues. The ends were cut back, 1 base at V and 1 base at J, with 16 bases in the middle. Germline-derived CDR1 and CDR2 are MGHRA and YSYEKL. In DNA, the CDR3 is TGCGCCAGCAGCCAAGGAAAATATGGACTTACGAACACTGAAGCTTTCTTT. Its translation is CASSQGKYGLTNTEAFF.

The chain links TRBV29-1 to TRBJ1-3, with D perhaps TRBD1 (5 bases). Trimming took 6 bases from V and 0 from J, leaving 12 bases between them. Germline V gives CDR1 SQVTM, CDR2 ANQGSEA. The CDR3 covers 14 residues. CDR3 sequence (DNA): TGCAGCGTAAGAGGGGAATCCTCTGGAAACACCATATATTTT. Its protein product is CSVRGESSGNTIYF.

This clonotype is medium-sized (0.01 to 0.1%) in the sample. V usage is TRBV7-8 and J usage is TRBJ2-7; tentatively, D is TRBD1 (5 bases). V lost 3 bases and J lost 5, with 8 bases in between. Looked up from germline, CDR1 is SGHVS and CDR2 is FQNEAQ. This CDR3 comprises 12 residues. CDR3 nucleotide sequence: TGTGCCAGCAGCTTCCAGGGCGACGAGCAGTACTTC. This translates into CASSFQGDEQYF.

The rearrangement joins TRBV29-1 to TRBJ2-6; TRBD2 matches at 9 bases. Germline CDR1 is SQVTM and CDR2 is ANQGSEA. V lost 7 bases and J lost 4; bases outside the gene matches: 8. This CDR3 contains 15 residues. CDR3 protein: CSDSGSLSGANVLTF. CDR3 nucleotide sequence: TGCAGCGATAGCGGGAGTTTATCCGGGGCCAACGTCCTGACTTTC. The variable domain in full, completed from reference TRBV29-1 and TRBJ2-6, reads SAVISQKPSRDICQRGTSLTIQCQVDSQVTMMFWYRQQPGQSLTLIATANQGSEATYESGFVIDKFPISRPNLTFSTLTVSNMSPEDSSIYLCSDSGSLSGANVLTFGAGSRLTVL.

The chain is built from TRBV2 and TRBJ1-3, with D perhaps TRBD1 (6 bases). CDR3 length: 16 residues. From germline, CDR1 is SNHLY and CDR2 FYNNEI. V gave up 5 bases and J gave up 4 bases, with 18 bases separating them. CDR3 sequence reads: CASSPGTLQSGNTIYF. CDR3 DNA sequence: TGTGCCAGCAGTCCCGGGACACTTCAATCCGGAAACACCATATATTTT.

This clonotype was detected a few times. The V gene is TRBV2, the J gene TRBJ1-3, with D hard to call. CDR3 length equals 16 residues. Germline CDR1 and CDR2: SNHLY and FYNNEI. V was clipped by 2 bases and J by 2 bases, with 13 bases between them. The CDR3 nucleotides are TGTGCCAGCAGTGAAACTGTCACGTTGGCTGGAAACACCATATATTTT. This sequence encodes CASSETVTLAGNTIYF.

This clonotype was observed a handful of times. The chain has TRBV4-2 and TRBJ2-2, with D perhaps matching TRBD2 (5 bases). The V gene lost 0 bases and the J gene lost 2 bases, with 16 bases spanning the gap. The CDR3 runs to 18 residues. Germline CDR1 is LGHNA and CDR2 is YNFKEQ. CDR3 nucleotide sequence: TGTGCCAGCAGCCAAGATCCCCTCCGGGGATTCAACACCGGGGAGCTGTTTTTT. It yields the protein CASSQDPLRGFNTGELFF.

This clonotype was seen a single time. V and J are TRBV10-3 and TRBJ2-2; TRBD1 is a possible D gene (6 bases). This CDR3 spans 13 amino acids. V shed 6 bases and J shed 3 bases, with 8 bases lying between them. Looked up from germline, CDR1 is ENHRY and CDR2 is SYGVKD. The CDR3 protein is CAIRGQHTGELFF. DNA of the CDR3: TGTGCCATCAGGGGACAACACACCGGGGAGCTGTTTTTT.

The chain joins TRBV18 to TRBJ2-7, with D perhaps TRBD1 (7 bases). The CDR3 extends over 13 amino acids. Per the germline V gene, CDR1 is KGHSH and CDR2 is LQKENI. Between the trimmed V and J ends, which lost 3 bases and 3 bases, there was a span of 9 bases. The CDR3 coding sequence is TGTGCCAGCTCACCGCAGGGGGGCTACGAGCAGTACTTC. Translated, it gives CASSPQGGYEQYF.

In its sample, this clonotype ranks as medium-sized. The CDR3 nucleotides are TGTGCCAGTAGTGTCCCAGGAGGGGGCAATCAGCCCCAGCATTTT. Its protein is CASSVPGGGNQPQHF. V gene TRBV19 combines with J gene TRBJ1-5, with D perhaps matching TRBD1 (5 bases). Trimming removed 5 bases at V and 2 bases at J, with 13 bases between. CDR3 length equals 15 residues. Per the germline V gene, CDR1 is LNHDA and CDR2 is SQIVND (reference sequence).

The V gene is TRBV28, the J gene TRBJ2-7; D not certain. Trimming took 5 bases from V and 9 from J, leaving 17 bases between them. From germline, CDR1 is MDHEN and CDR2 SYDVKM. The CDR3 has 13 amino acids. This chain's CDR3 is CASSPPGTKGQYF. CDR3 in DNA: TGTGCCAGCAGTCCCCCCGGCACCAAGGGGCAGTACTTC.

Relative to its sample, this clonotype is medium-sized. J is TRBJ1-6 and V is TRBV12-3 or TRBV12-4; D is uncertain. The V end was cut by 5 bases, the J end by 7 bases, with 9 bases between. The CDR3 sequence is 13 residues long. The CDR3 is CASSPALNSPLHF. The CDR3, as DNA: TGTGCCAGCAGTCCAGCTCTAAATTCACCCCTCCACTTT.

The chain recombines TRBV7-9 with TRBJ1-1, with D possibly being TRBD1 (6 bases). The germline V gene encodes CDR1 SEHNR and CDR2 FQNEAQ (reference sequence). V lost 5 bases to trimming and J lost 4 bases, with 17 bases between them. The CDR3 loop spans 15 amino acids. CDR3 protein: CASSILRTETTEAFF. The CDR3 nucleotides read TGTGCCAGCAGCATTTTACGGACAGAAACCACTGAAGCTTTCTTT.

Relative to its sample, this clonotype is large (0.1 to 1%). The chain has TRBV10-3 and TRBJ1-1; D ambiguous. Between the trimmed V and J ends, which lost 0 bases and 1 base, there was a span of 12 bases. The CDR3 spans 16 residues. Germline values: CDR1 ENHRY, CDR2 SYGVKD. Written as DNA, the CDR3 is TGTGCCATCAGTGAGTCGCAGTTCATCGGGAACACTGAAGCTTTCTTT. This sequence encodes CAISESQFIGNTEAFF.

The chain carries TRBV6-1 and TRBJ2-7; 10 bases are a match to TRBD2. Germline values: CDR1 MNHNS, CDR2 SASEGT. The CDR3 spans 15 residues. Unmatched junction bases numbered 9, after V lost 6 bases and J lost 4 bases. In DNA form, the CDR3 reads TGTGCCAGCAGCCTGGAGCGGGAGGGGTCTTACGAGCAGTACTTC. This translates into CASSLEREGSYEQYF.

Notes on this clonotype: Possible read error: a much larger clone is one base away. The chain employs TRBV30 and TRBJ1-1; 7 nucleotides line up with TRBD1. The DNA end lines up better with TRBJ1-6; the J call may be wrong. Germline V gene sequence: CDR1 GTSNPN, CDR2 SVGIG (reference sequence). The CDR3 spans 14 residues. CDR3: CAWSLDRANSPLHF. CDR3 bases: TGTGCCTGGAGTCTCGACAGGGCGAATTCACCCCTCCACTTT.

The chain carries TRBV5-1 and TRBJ2-7; D gene ambiguous. Germline V gives CDR1 SGHRS, CDR2 YFSETQ. V lost 1 base and J 4 bases, leaving 6 bases between the germline ends. This CDR3 region has 12 residues. The CDR3 DNA reads TGCGCCAGCAGCTTGAACAGATACGAGCAGTACTTC. It yields the protein CASSLNRYEQYF.

The chain recombines TRBV7-8 with TRBJ2-1, with TRBD1 matching 7 bases. V lost 3 bases to trimming and J lost 2 bases; unmatched junction nucleotides: 7. This CDR3 region has 16 residues. The germline V gene has CDR1 SGHVS and CDR2 FQNEAQ. The CDR3 sequence: CASSFRTGETYNEQFF. DNA for the CDR3: TGTGCCAGCAGCTTCAGGACAGGAGAGACCTACAATGAGCAGTTCTTC.

This clonotype rates as medium-sized. The chain is built from TRBV5-6 and TRBJ2-7; 12 bases line up with TRBD2. The CDR3 extends over 16 amino acids. In germline, CDR1 is SGHDT, CDR2 YYEEEE. V shed 2 bases and J 3 bases; nucleotides not matched to a gene: 6. In nucleotides, the CDR3 is TGTGCCAGCAGCTTAGGAGGACTAGCGGGGATCTACGAGCAGTACGTC. The encoded protein is CASSLGGLAGIYEQYV.

This clonotype was picked up many times. The chain employs TRBV30 and TRBJ2-7, with 10 bases matching TRBD1. This CDR3 has 14 residues. The ends lost 3 bases at V and 2 bases at J; junction bases unmatched: 4. Germline V CDR1 and CDR2: GTSNPN, SVGIG (reference sequence). The CDR3 coding sequence is TGTGCCTGGAGCGATGGGACAGGGGCCTACGAGCAGTACTTC. Its translation: CAWSDGTGAYEQYF.

By share, this clonotype ranks as medium-sized. The chain employs TRBV11-2 and TRBJ2-7; D remains ambiguous. Per germline, CDR1 SGHAT and CDR2 FQNNGV. CDR3 length equals 12 residues. V lost 2 bases, J lost 3 bases, and 5 bases lay in between. The DNA for the CDR3 is TGTGCCAGCAGCTTAAACAGCTACGAGCAGTACGTC. As protein: CASSLNSYEQYV.